The 25 T cell receptor beta chains below all came from one sample that was sequenced in a study of T cell repertoires in cytomegalovirus infection. Their antigen targets remain unknown. TCRdb reanalysed the reads using MiXCR and keeps one entry per CDR3 protein. This table has under 200,000 distinct CDR3 sequences, about 20% appearing once. The sample in question was CD8+ T cells from cultured PBMCs, obtained from culture after CMV antigen stimulation. Receptors originate from a human donor in good health (CMV status not recorded). Some clones in this sample may be carry-over from other donors' samples.

This chain joins TRBV19 and TRBJ1-6; tentative D call: TRBD1 (5 bases). V lost 1 base to trimming and J lost 5 bases, with 9 bases between them. Germline-derived CDR1 and CDR2 are LNHDA and SQIVND (reference sequence). The CDR3 is 15 residues long. CDR3 DNA sequence: TGTGCCAGTAGTATAGGAGGGACGGATAATTCACCCCTCCACTTT. Translation: CASSIGGTDNSPLHF.

This clonotype has ten or more counts. This chain links TRBV7-2 with TRBJ2-3; possible D gene TRBD2, 6 bases. Trimming stripped 1 base from V and 5 bases from J, with 7 bases between. The CDR3 consists of 13 residues. Per germline, CDR1 SGHTA and CDR2 FQGNSA. CDR3 DNA sequence: TGTGCCAGCAGCTTAGACGGGGGAGATACGCAGTATTTT. This gives the protein CASSLDGGDTQYF.

The rearrangement links TRBV4-1 to TRBJ2-7, with D possibly TRBD2 on 6 matching bases. Germline V gene sequence: CDR1 MGHRA, CDR2 YSYEKL. Trimming stripped 2 bases from V and 5 bases from J, with 13 bases between. The CDR3 is 14 residues long. The CDR3 loop is CASSQSGWGDEQYF. CDR3 nucleotide sequence: TGCGCCAGCAGCCAATCGGGGTGGGGGGACGAGCAGTACTTC.

This chain joins TRBV12-5 and TRBJ1-5, with TRBD1 identical over 12 bases. V was clipped by 6 bases and J by 0 bases; unmatched bases: 9. Germline V lookup: CDR1 LGHNT, CDR2 FRNRAP. CDR3 length: 18 residues. In DNA, the CDR3 is TGTGCTAGTGGCCCGGGACAGGGGGCAGGGGATAGCAATCAGCCCCAGCATTTT. Translating gives CASGPGQGAGDSNQPQHF.

The chain links TRBV6-6 to TRBJ2-7; 10 bases match TRBD1. The germline V gene has CDR1 MNHNY and CDR2 SVGAGI (reference sequence). The CDR3 runs 19 residues. The ends lost 0 bases at V and 1 base at J; junction bases unmatched: 12. The chain's CDR3 is CASSYSRPSRDRGSYEQYF. Written as DNA, the CDR3 is TGTGCCAGCAGTTACTCTCGGCCCTCCCGGGACAGGGGTTCCTACGAGCAGTACTTC.

This clonotype has more than one count but fewer than ten. The gene calls are TRBV5-4 and TRBJ1-6; the D is unclear. Trimming left V 4 bases short and J 4 bases short, with 9 bases between. Germline lookup yields CDR1 SGHNT and CDR2 YYREEE (reference sequence). CDR3 size: 14 residues. In nucleotides, the CDR3 is TGTGCCAGCAGCCCTACAAAGTATAATTCACCCCTCCACTTT. This codes for CASSPTKYNSPLHF.

This clonotype has at least ten counts. The rearrangement links TRBV7-9 to TRBJ1-5; TRBD1 aligns across 9 bases. The CDR3 consists of 15 residues. Germline V gene sequence: CDR1 SEHNR, CDR2 FQNEAQ (reference sequence). The V segment lost 5 bases and the J segment 3 bases; nucleotides outside the gene matches: 5. The chain's CDR3 is CASSQGQGFNQPQHF. DNA for the CDR3: TGTGCCAGCAGCCAGGGACAGGGTTTCAATCAGCCCCAGCATTTT.

This clonotype was found a few times. V is TRBV12-3 or TRBV12-4 and J is TRBJ2-7; 10 bases are a match to TRBD2. The CDR3 covers 17 residues. V lost 4 bases to trimming and J lost 2 bases; unmatched junction nucleotides: 11. CDR3 sequence (DNA): TGTGCCAGCAGTTCCCACCCGGCAGCGGGGGGGACCTACGAGCAGTACTTC. Translated: CASSSHPAAGGTYEQYF.

This clonotype was observed at least ten times. This sequence joins TRBV7-8 and TRBJ2-7, with D possibly being TRBD2 (5 bases). The ends were cut back, 1 base at V and 7 bases at J, with 11 bases in the middle. This CDR3 region has 13 residues. The germline V gene has CDR1 SGHVS and CDR2 FQNEAQ. CDR3 DNA: TGTGCCAGCAGCTTAGGGACTCCAAGGGAGCAGTACTTC. Translating it yields CASSLGTPREQYF.

The chain couples TRBV27 to TRBJ2-3; D gene uncertain. This CDR3 comprises 15 residues. Germline CDR1 MNHEY, CDR2 SMNVEV (reference sequence). Trimming pared 5 bases from V and 2 bases from J, leaving 14 bases between. CDR3 region: CASSIKRSLTDTQYF. CDR3 bases: TGTGCCAGCAGTATTAAACGATCCCTCACAGATACGCAGTATTTT.

This clonotype was seen only a few times. The chain couples TRBV6-2 or TRBV6-3 to TRBJ1-4; no clear D. The CDR3 has 14 amino acids. Germline V gives CDR1 MNHEY, CDR2 SVGEGT. Trimming pared 0 bases from V and 8 bases from J, leaving 10 bases between. CDR3 nucleotides: TGTGCCAGCAGTTACTCGAAGGTTCGCGAAAAACTGTTTTTT. It codes for CASSYSKVREKLFF.

This clonotype was recorded only once. The chain recombines TRBV6-2 or TRBV6-3 with TRBJ2-5; D not certain. Germline loops: CDR1 MNHEY, CDR2 SVGEGT. The CDR3 is 16 residues long. V was trimmed by 0 bases and J by 3 bases, leaving 14 bases between them. The CDR3, as DNA: TGTGCCAGCAGTTACTCGATCGACAAGCTAAAAGAGACCCAGTACTTC. Its translation: CASSYSIDKLKETQYF.

In this sample, this clonotype turned up a few times. This chain links TRBV5-1 with TRBJ2-5, with D possibly called TRBD1 or TRBD2 (5 bases each). CDR3 length: 15 residues. Trimming left V 0 bases short and J 3 bases short, with 12 bases between. The germline CDR1 and CDR2 sequences are SGHRS and YFSETQ. The CDR3 DNA follows: TGCGCCAGCAGCTTGGCCGGGACGGAAAAAGAGACCCAGTACTTC. Its translation: CASSLAGTEKETQYF.

This chain connects TRBV6-5 to TRBJ2-3; 9 bases are shared with TRBD2. J lost 1 base, V lost 9 bases, and 2 bases had no gene match. The CDR3 has 13 amino acids. Germline V gives CDR1 MNHEY, CDR2 SVGAGI. CDR3 loop: CASQRGGTDTQYF. DNA of the CDR3: TGTGCCAGTCAGCGGGGGGGCACAGATACGCAGTATTTT.

The V call is TRBV27, the J call TRBJ2-2; 7 nucleotides align to TRBD2. Germline V gives CDR1 MNHEY, CDR2 SMNVEV (reference sequence). The CDR3 contains 13 residues. V lost 5 bases to trimming and J lost 7 bases; unmatched junction nucleotides: 4. Here the CDR3 reads CASSSGEGGELFF. Here the CDR3 DNA reads TGTGCCAGCAGTAGCGGGGAGGGCGGGGAGCTGTTTTTT.

The rearrangement joins TRBV12-3 or TRBV12-4 to TRBJ1-1; D unclear. Trimming cost V 6 bases and J 2 bases, with 7 bases left between them. The CDR3 covers 12 residues. CDR3 bases: TGTGCCAGCAGCCCCGATAACACTGAAGCTTTCTTT. Translated: CASSPDNTEAFF.

The V gene is TRBV7-6, the J gene TRBJ2-1; 7 bases match TRBD2. This CDR3 region has 16 residues. The germline CDR1 and CDR2 sequences are SGHVS and FNYEAQ. The V gene end was trimmed by 2 bases and the J gene end by 5 bases; junction bases not matched to a gene: 9. The CDR3 coding sequence is TGTGCCAGCAGCTTATCTAGTTCTAGCGGAAACAATGAGCAGTTCTTC. Translation gives CASSLSSSSGNNEQFF.

The chain couples TRBV30 to TRBJ1-5; TRBD1 might be the D (6 bases). The CDR3 runs 15 residues. The germline CDR1 and CDR2 sequences are GTSNPN and SVGIG (reference sequence). Trimming stripped 0 bases from V and 6 bases from J, with 15 bases between. CDR3: CAWSVRGGPGQPQHF. The CDR3 DNA reads as TGTGCCTGGAGTGTACGGGGGGGGCCCGGTCAGCCCCAGCATTTT.

This sequence joins TRBV7-3 and TRBJ2-5, with TRBD1 matching over 7 bases. Germline loops: CDR1 SGHTA, CDR2 FQGTGA. This CDR3 comprises 15 residues. The V and J ends lost 1 base and 9 bases, in that order; junction bases with no gene match: 11. The CDR3 loop reads CASSLNEGAHPAQYF. The CDR3 bases are TGTGCCAGCAGCTTAAATGAGGGGGCCCACCCGGCCCAGTACTTC.

The CDR3 sequence: CASSYSISTEETQYF. The DNA for the CDR3 is TGTGCCAGCAGTTACTCGATTTCTACCGAAGAGACCCAGTACTTC. The chain joins TRBV6-5 to TRBJ2-5, with D unresolved. The germline CDR1 and CDR2 sequences are MNHEY and SVGAGI. Trimming took off 0 bases at V and 3 bases at J, with 11 bases between the two ends. CDR3 size: 15 residues.

This clonotype was counted between two and nine times. This chain connects TRBV4-3 to TRBJ1-5; TRBD1 matches at 8 bases. The CDR3 is made up of 14 amino acids. Germline V lookup: CDR1 LGHNA, CDR2 YSLEER. The J segment lost 2 bases and the V segment lost 3 bases, leaving 0 bases of the junction unmatched. CDR3 sequence: CASSQGQGNQPQHF. In DNA form, the CDR3 reads TGCGCCAGCAGCCAGGGACAGGGCAATCAGCCCCAGCATTTT.

The rearrangement joins TRBV7-2 to TRBJ1-1; D is ambiguous. Germline CDR1 is SGHTA and CDR2 is FQGNSA. The CDR3 is made up of 13 amino acids. V was cut by 5 bases and J by 1 base, with 8 bases left in between. Here the CDR3 DNA reads TGTGCCAGCAGCACTCGGACGAACACTGAAGCTTTCTTT. It is translated as CASSTRTNTEAFF.

This sequence joins TRBV25-1 and TRBJ2-1; 9 bases align to TRBD2. CDR1 and CDR2 (germline): MGHDK, SYGVNS. CDR3 length: 13 residues. J lost 8 bases, V lost 6 bases, and 5 bases had no gene match. The CDR3 DNA follows: TGTGCCAGCAGAGGCGGGGGGGCCTATGAGCAGTTCTTC. Amino acids: CASRGGGAYEQFF. Supplemented by reference TRBV25-1 and TRBJ2-1, the full variable domain reads EADIYQTPRYLVIGTGKKITLECSQTMGHDKMYWYQQDPGMELHLIHYSYGVNSTEKGDLSSESTVSRIRTEHFPLTLESARPSHTSQYLCASRGGGAYEQFFGPGTRLTVL.

This clonotype came up many times. This chain joins TRBV2 and TRBJ2-3; D perhaps matches TRBD1 (5 bases). The CDR3 extends over 16 amino acids. With 4 bases removed from V and 2 bases from J, the gap between germline ends came to 16 bases. Germline assignment: CDR1 SNHLY and CDR2 FYNNEI. The CDR3 nucleotides read TGTGCCAGCAGTGCCGAGACAGCAATTTCCACAGATACGCAGTATTTT. Translating it yields CASSAETAISTDTQYF.

This clonotype was counted only a few times. The chain couples TRBV19 to TRBJ1-1; no clear D. The CDR3 covers 14 residues. Per the germline V gene, CDR1 is LNHDA and CDR2 is SQIVND (reference sequence). V was pared by 3 bases and J by 0 bases, with 8 bases between. The CDR3 region is CASSIEVLNTEAFF. CDR3 bases: TGTGCCAGTAGTATTGAAGTATTGAACACTGAAGCTTTCTTT.